The 6 T cell receptor beta chains presented below share a single source sample, sequenced in a study of T cells in Graves' hyperthyroidism and ophthalmopathy. It was RNA transcripts that yielded the amplified TCR beta CDR3 regions. With the HTBI primer set, the TCR CDR3 went through a first round of RT-PCR. In TCRdb, the multiplex PCR reads were re-called with MiXCR into one record per CDR3 protein. Of a few hundred thousand distinct CDR3 sequences in the sample, 14% are singletons; the top ten hold 5% to 7%. The sample was blood. These TCRs come from a young woman with Graves' hyperthyroidism that later progressed to Graves' ophthalmopathy.

At least ten counts were recorded for this clonotype. This chain connects TRBV10-3 to TRBJ2-7; no clear D. Germline CDR1 is ENHRY and CDR2 is SYGVKD. Trimming took off 1 base at V and 3 bases at J, with 7 bases between the two ends. The CDR3 totals 13 residues. This chain's CDR3 is CAISELEVYEQYF. For the CDR3, the DNA is TGTGCCATCAGTGAGTTGGAAGTCTACGAGCAGTACTTC.

This clonotype turned up a few times. V and J are TRBV3-1 and TRBJ1-5, with 9 positions matching TRBD1. Germline V gene sequence: CDR1 LGHDT, CDR2 YNNKEL (reference sequence). V gave up 2 bases and J gave up 7 bases; unmatched junction bases: 9. The CDR3 is 16 amino acids. The CDR3 sequence: CASSQIWDRERQPQHF. The CDR3 DNA follows: TGTGCCAGCAGCCAAATCTGGGACAGGGAAAGGCAGCCCCAGCATTTT.

This clonotype was found many times. The rearrangement uses TRBV12-5 and TRBJ1-5; D not certain. CDR3 length equals 17 residues. Trimming took 0 bases from V and 7 from J, leaving 19 bases between them. CDR1 is LGHNT, CDR2 FRNRAP, per germline. In nucleotides, the CDR3 is TGTGCTAGTGGTTTGGTATTATCGGTGGAACAGTCACAGCCCCAGCATTTT. Its protein is CASGLVLSVEQSQPQHF.

This clonotype was counted a few times. V is TRBV6-5 and J is TRBJ2-7, with D perhaps matching TRBD2 (6 bases). V shed 1 base and J shed 7 bases, with 14 bases lying between them. Germline CDR1 reads MNHEY; CDR2 reads SVGAGI. This CDR3 has 14 amino acids. The CDR3 DNA sequence: TGTGCCAGCAGTTACTGGGGGGACGGTGGGGAGCAGTACTTC. Translation: CASSYWGDGGEQYF.

This clonotype was detected only a few times. V is TRBV7-3 and J is TRBJ2-5; possibly TRBD1 or TRBD2 for D (5 bases each). CDR3 size: 17 residues. Germline assignment: CDR1 SGHTA and CDR2 FQGTGA. The V end was cut by 7 bases, the J end by 0 bases, with 21 bases between. The CDR3 spells CASIPGRSFLNQETQYF. The CDR3 DNA follows: TGTGCCAGCATCCCGGGACGGAGCTTTCTGAACCAAGAGACCCAGTACTTC.

In this sample, this clonotype turned up many times. This chain joins TRBV7-9 and TRBJ1-1; D unclear. V lost 1 base to trimming and J lost 1 base, with 7 bases between them. The length of the CDR3 is 14 residues. Looked up from germline, CDR1 is SEHNR and CDR2 is FQNEAQ (reference sequence). The CDR3 loop is CASSLGEANTEAFF. The CDR3 coding sequence is TGTGCCAGCAGCTTAGGTGAAGCGAACACTGAAGCTTTCTTT.